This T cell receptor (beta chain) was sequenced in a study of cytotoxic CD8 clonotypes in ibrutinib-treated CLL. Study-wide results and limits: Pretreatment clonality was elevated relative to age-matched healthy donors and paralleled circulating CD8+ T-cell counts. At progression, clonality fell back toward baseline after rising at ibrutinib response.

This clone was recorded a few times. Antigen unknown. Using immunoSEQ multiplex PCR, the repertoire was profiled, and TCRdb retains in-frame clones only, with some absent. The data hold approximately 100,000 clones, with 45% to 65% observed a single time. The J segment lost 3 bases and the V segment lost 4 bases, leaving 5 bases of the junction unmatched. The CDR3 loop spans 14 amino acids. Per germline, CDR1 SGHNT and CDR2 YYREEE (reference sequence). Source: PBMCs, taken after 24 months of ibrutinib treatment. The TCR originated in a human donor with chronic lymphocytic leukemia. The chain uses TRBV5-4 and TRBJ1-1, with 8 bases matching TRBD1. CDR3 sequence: CASSRTGWDTEAFF. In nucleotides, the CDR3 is TGTGCCAGCAGCCGGACAGGGTGGGACACTGAAGCTTTCTTT.